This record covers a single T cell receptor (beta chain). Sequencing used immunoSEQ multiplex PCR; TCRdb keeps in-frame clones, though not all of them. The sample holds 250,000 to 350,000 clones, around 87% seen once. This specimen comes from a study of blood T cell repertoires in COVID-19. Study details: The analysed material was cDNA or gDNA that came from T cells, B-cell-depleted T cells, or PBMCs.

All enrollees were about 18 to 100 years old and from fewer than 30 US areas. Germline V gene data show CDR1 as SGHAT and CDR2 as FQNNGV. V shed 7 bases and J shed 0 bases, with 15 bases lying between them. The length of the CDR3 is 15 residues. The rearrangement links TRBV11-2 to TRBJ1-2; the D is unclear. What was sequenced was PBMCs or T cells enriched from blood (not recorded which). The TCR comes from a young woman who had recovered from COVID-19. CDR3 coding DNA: TGTGCCAGCAACTTGGGAGGCAGAACTAACTATGGCTACACCTTC. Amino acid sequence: CASNLGGRTNYGYTF.